The table lists the clone carrying this T cell receptor (beta chain) with many counts. Its antigen is unidentified. The cDNA was produced through 5'RACE with 10-nucleotide random UMIs. In TCRdb, the 5' RACE reads were re-called with MiXCR into one record per CDR3 protein. The sample gives roughly 52,000 distinct CDR3 sequences, over 3.5% of which show up once; 1.9% is in the top ten. This entry comes from a study of neurological immune-mediated disorders. Points from the study as a whole: Phylogenetic grouping assigned the repertoires of 18 of 34 multiple sclerosis patients to a single cluster of related CDR3 sequences. This cluster may be a repertoire-level signature.

Germline V gives CDR1 SGDLS, CDR2 YYNGEE. The CDR3 extends over 17 amino acids. V was clipped by 4 bases and J by 2 bases; unmatched bases: 11. Material for sequencing was CD4+ T cells from blood. This chain uses TRBV9 with TRBJ1-4; 7 nucleotides match TRBD1. This clonotype was obtained from a middle-aged woman with multiple sclerosis. CDR3 in amino acids: CASSREGARWTNEKLFF. The CDR3 DNA sequence: TGTGCCAGCAGCAGAGAGGGGGCCCGATGGACTAATGAAAAACTGTTTTTT.